One sample yielded the 32 T cell receptor beta chains listed below, sequenced in a study of T-cell reconstitution after alpha-beta-depleted transplantation in children. This sample's TCRbeta library carried unique molecular identifier barcodes. TCRdb independently ran MiXCR on the PCR reads; one entry per CDR3 protein. Of over 85,000 distinct CDR3 sequences in the sample, around 6% are singletons; the top ten hold about 6%. Source: PBMCs, mostly from graft donor cells, taken 60 days after TCRalphabeta/CD19-depleted stem cell transplant. All receptors derive from a female patient under 10 years old who had a stem cell transplant for Fanconi anemia, so the T cells may come from the graft donor.

This clonotype was seen at least ten times. V is TRBV28 and J is TRBJ2-7; D unclear. Per germline, CDR1 MDHEN and CDR2 SYDVKM. Trimming removed 3 bases at V and 3 bases at J, with 12 bases between. This CDR3 spans 14 amino acids. The CDR3, as DNA: TGTGCCAGCAGTTTCGGAGAGGTCAGCTACGAGCAGTACTTC. Its translation: CASSFGEVSYEQYF.

The chain employs TRBV10-3 and TRBJ2-5; TRBD1 agrees at 8 bases. CDR3 length: 14 residues. Germline CDR1 and CDR2: ENHRY and SYGVKD. The V gene end was trimmed by 10 bases and the J gene end by 2 bases; junction bases not matched to a gene: 9. CDR3 nucleotides: TGTGCCACCAGGACAGGGAGAAGTCAAGAGACCCAGTACTTC. Translation gives CATRTGRSQETQYF.

The rearrangement joins TRBV20-1 to TRBJ1-3; weak D call: TRBD1 (5 bases). Per the germline V gene, CDR1 is DFQATT and CDR2 is SNEGSKA (reference sequence). The CDR3 consists of 15 residues. The V gene lost 0 bases and the J gene lost 3 bases, with 12 bases spanning the gap. CDR3 amino acids: CSARDGARVGNTIYF. CDR3 nucleotide sequence: TGCAGTGCTAGAGATGGGGCAAGGGTTGGAAACACCATATATTTT.

There are a few counts of this clonotype. The V and J genes are TRBV5-1 and TRBJ2-4, with TRBD2 matching 9 bases. V shed 3 bases and J 0 bases; nucleotides not matched to a gene: 7. This CDR3 spans 17 amino acids. Germline-derived CDR1 and CDR2 are SGHRS and YFSETQ. CDR3 residues: CASSSNSGGLAKNIQYF. The CDR3 DNA follows: TGCGCCAGCAGCTCTAATAGCGGGGGCCTAGCCAAAAACATTCAGTACTTC.

This clonotype was counted many times. The chain uses TRBV5-1 and TRBJ2-3; D is perhaps TRBD2 (7 bases). CDR1 is SGHRS and CDR2 is YFSETQ in the germline V gene. The CDR3 totals 15 residues. Trimming shortened V by 7 bases and J by 2 bases, and 17 bases separated the two germline ends. CDR3 coding DNA: TGCGCCAGCGCATCGGCGGGGGCAGACACAGATACGCAGTATTTT. Translating it yields CASASAGADTDTQYF.

This clonotype was seen only a few times. CDR3 residues: CASSYGAGYSYEQYF. For the CDR3, the DNA is TGTGCCAGCAGTTACGGCGCGGGTTATTCCTACGAGCAGTACTTC. This sequence joins TRBV6-2 or TRBV6-3 and TRBJ2-7; D is perhaps TRBD2 (5 bases). CDR3 length: 15 amino acids. CDR1 and CDR2 (germline): MNHEY, SVGEGT. Trimming cost V 2 bases and J 1 base, with 12 bases left between them.

The chain uses TRBV3-1 and TRBJ2-1; 11 bases are shared with TRBD2. Germline lookup yields CDR1 LGHDT and CDR2 YNNKEL (reference sequence). The CDR3 covers 18 residues. V was clipped by 6 bases and J by 5 bases; unmatched bases: 15. Written as DNA, the CDR3 is TGTGCCAGCAGTCAAATTTACCCCGGGACTAGCGGAAACAATGAGCAGTTCTTC. It specifies CASSQIYPGTSGNNEQFF.

This clonotype was seen many times. The gene calls are TRBV3-1 and TRBJ2-7, with 8 bases that match TRBD2. The CDR3 is 14 amino acids. The V segment lost 4 bases and the J segment 3 bases; nucleotides outside the gene matches: 5. Looked up from germline, CDR1 is LGHDT and CDR2 is YNNKEL (reference sequence). The CDR3, as DNA: TGTGCCAGCAGCCTCTCGGGGGGGCTCTACGAGCAGTACTTC. Protein sequence: CASSLSGGLYEQYF.

Ten or more counts support this clonotype. This chain uses TRBV5-1 with TRBJ2-3; 11 bases are shared with TRBD2. The CDR3 length is 16 residues. V was clipped by 3 bases and J by 0 bases; unmatched bases: 3. CDR1 is SGHRS and CDR2 is YFSETQ in the germline V gene. The DNA for the CDR3 is TGCGCCAGCAGCTGGGGACTAGCGGCTAGCACAGATACGCAGTATTTT. Protein sequence: CASSWGLAASTDTQYF.

The sample holds a few counts of this clonotype. V usage is TRBV5-1 and J usage is TRBJ2-5; no reliable D call. The germline CDR1 and CDR2 sequences are SGHRS and YFSETQ. This CDR3 is 14 amino acids long. Trimming stripped 0 bases from V and 2 bases from J, with 8 bases between. As DNA, the CDR3 is TGCGCCAGCAGCTTGGCACATACTCAAGAGACCCAGTACTTC. Amino acids: CASSLAHTQETQYF.

V is TRBV5-1 and J is TRBJ1-2; possible D gene TRBD1, 5 bases. Germline assignment: CDR1 SGHRS and CDR2 YFSETQ. The CDR3 consists of 14 residues. The ends were cut back, 0 bases at V and 5 bases at J, with 11 bases in the middle. CDR3 nucleotides: TGCGCCAGCAGCTTGGACCCCGGGACGTATGGCTACACCTTC. Amino acids: CASSLDPGTYGYTF.

There are many counts of this clonotype. The chain links TRBV20-1 to TRBJ2-7; TRBD2 aligns across 8 bases. J gave up 3 bases and V 6 bases, and 10 bases lay outside the gene matches. Germline loops: CDR1 DFQATT, CDR2 SNEGSKA (reference sequence). The CDR3 totals 14 residues. The CDR3 is CSAKTTSASYEQYF. The CDR3 DNA is TGCAGTGCGAAAACGACTAGCGCAAGCTACGAGCAGTACTTC.

At least ten counts were recorded for this clonotype. The chain carries TRBV29-1 and TRBJ1-3, with 10 bases matching TRBD1. This CDR3 has 14 residues. CDR1 and CDR2 (germline): SQVTM, ANQGSEA. V was pared by 7 bases and J by 4 bases, with 7 bases of the junction left unmatched. For the CDR3, the DNA is TGCAGCGCGAGACAGGGGGCAGCGGGAAACACCATATATTTT. This sequence encodes CSARQGAAGNTIYF. The complete variable domain, with remaining parts taken from reference TRBV29-1 and TRBJ1-3, reads SAVISQKPSRDICQRGTSLTIQCQVDSQVTMMFWYRQQPGQSLTLIATANQGSEATYESGFVIDKFPISRPNLTFSTLTVSNMSPEDSSIYLCSARQGAAGNTIYFGEGSWLTVV.

In this sample, this clonotype turned up many times. This rearrangement joins TRBV12-3 or TRBV12-4 to TRBJ1-3; 7 nucleotides agree with TRBD1. The CDR3 covers 16 residues. The ends lost 5 bases at V and 4 bases at J; junction bases unmatched: 11. The CDR3 DNA sequence: TGTGCCAGCAGTCCTCGACAGGGATTGGTCGGAAACACCATATATTTT. Its protein is CASSPRQGLVGNTIYF.

This clonotype was seen more than once but under ten times. This rearrangement joins TRBV18 to TRBJ1-1, with TRBD1 as a possible D gene (5 bases). This CDR3 region has 22 residues. V was cut by 2 bases and J by 7 bases, with 38 bases left in between. CDR1 KGHSH and CDR2 LQKENI come from the germline V gene. The DNA of the CDR3 is TGTGCCAGCTCACCAAGGGGCGGCACCACAGGCACTCGGCAGGCCTTAGGACTTGAAGCTTTCTTT. This encodes CASSPRGGTTGTRQALGLEAFF.

This clonotype was counted many times. CDR3 sequence reads: CSARGPGKVQGGYTF. CDR3 in DNA: TGCAGTGCTAGAGGGCCGGGGAAGGTTCAAGGTGGCTACACCTTC. The chain links TRBV20-1 to TRBJ1-2; D remains unclear. This CDR3 has 15 residues. Trimming shortened V by 1 base and J by 7 bases, and 19 bases separated the two germline ends. In germline, CDR1 is DFQATT, CDR2 SNEGSKA (reference sequence).

Worth noting for this clonotype: This could be a read error, since a much larger clone is one nucleotide away. This chain links TRBV20-1 with TRBJ2-7, with TRBD2 matching 12 bases. The CDR3 is made up of 15 amino acids. Germline-derived CDR1 and CDR2 are DFQATT and SNEGSKA (reference sequence). The CDR3 here is CSALRGLAGFYEQCF. CDR3 in DNA: TGCAGTGCCTTACGAGGACTAGCGGGATTCTACGAGCAGTGCTTC.

This clonotype was counted at least ten times. The CDR3 loop is CASRKTGGGSYEQYF. The CDR3 DNA is TGTGCCAGCAGGAAAACAGGGGGGGGCTCCTACGAGCAGTACTTC. This chain links TRBV3-1 with TRBJ2-7; the D gene is possibly TRBD1 (8 bases). The CDR3 covers 15 residues. CDR1 LGHDT and CDR2 YNNKEL come from the germline V gene (reference sequence). V was clipped by 6 bases and J by 0 bases, with 15 bases between them.

This clonotype was seen many times. The rearrangement uses TRBV6-5 and TRBJ2-7, with D perhaps matching TRBD2 (6 bases). Germline V gene data show CDR1 as MNHEY and CDR2 as SVGAGI. Trimming cost V 0 bases and J 2 bases, with 11 bases left between them. The CDR3 covers 15 residues. CDR3 loop: CASSYSRRGTYEQYF. DNA for the CDR3: TGTGCCAGCAGTTACTCGCGGAGGGGAACCTACGAGCAGTACTTC.

This rearrangement joins TRBV4-2 to TRBJ2-7; D ambiguous. Germline CDR1 LGHNA, CDR2 YNFKEQ. The CDR3 totals 16 residues. V was clipped by 4 bases and J by 5 bases, with 21 bases between them. The CDR3 nucleotides read TGTGCCAGCAGCCTGGACGGGCGGTTGGGCGGTAACGAGCAGTACTTC. Translating gives CASSLDGRLGGNEQYF.

This clonotype was detected only a few times. The rearrangement uses TRBV15 and TRBJ2-7; 12 bases align to TRBD1. The V and J ends lost 3 bases and 7 bases, in that order; junction bases with no gene match: 4. Germline loops: CDR1 LNHNV, CDR2 YYDKDF (reference sequence). The CDR3 totals 14 residues. CDR3 amino acids: CATSRGQGAGEQYF. In nucleotides, the CDR3 is TGTGCCACCAGCAGGGGACAGGGGGCTGGGGAGCAGTACTTC.

This clonotype was detected ten times or more. V is TRBV12-3 or TRBV12-4 and J is TRBJ2-7; no clear D. The V end was cut by 6 bases, the J end by 2 bases, with 14 bases between. This CDR3 is built from 14 residues. Here the CDR3 DNA reads TGTGCCAGCAGCCCAGCTTCCGTACCCTACGAGCAGTACTTC. Its protein product is CASSPASVPYEQYF.

This clonotype has a count of ten or more. This rearrangement joins TRBV5-1 to TRBJ1-1; D possibly corresponds to TRBD1 (6 bases). Germline CDR1 and CDR2: SGHRS and YFSETQ. Trimming left V 7 bases short and J 2 bases short, with 18 bases between. This CDR3 has 15 amino acids. CDR3 loop: CASAGVGGPNTEAFF. CDR3 sequence (DNA): TGCGCCAGCGCAGGGGTTGGAGGCCCTAACACTGAAGCTTTCTTT.

This clonotype was detected ten times or more. The chain uses TRBV20-1 and TRBJ2-2; the D gene could be TRBD1 or TRBD2 (6 bases each). V was cut by 3 bases and J by 7 bases, with 15 bases left in between. Germline assignment: CDR1 DFQATT and CDR2 SNEGSKA (reference sequence). The CDR3 totals 14 residues. CDR3 nucleotide sequence: TGCAGTGCTAGTTGGCAGGGGAGGATCGGGGAGCTGTTTTTT. As protein: CSASWQGRIGELFF.

The chain is built from TRBV10-3 and TRBJ2-1; TRBD2 agrees at 9 bases. The CDR3 extends over 16 amino acids. Trimming took 0 bases from V and 4 from J; bases not matched to a gene: 4. The germline CDR1 and CDR2 sequences are ENHRY and SYGVKD. CDR3 protein: CAISESETSGYNEQFF. The CDR3 nucleotides are TGTGCCATCAGTGAGTCGGAGACTAGCGGATACAATGAGCAGTTCTTC.

The rearrangement joins TRBV7-9 to TRBJ2-7, with 11 bases matching TRBD1. Germline V lookup: CDR1 SEHNR, CDR2 FQNEAQ (reference sequence). The CDR3 runs 13 residues. The V gene end was trimmed by 4 bases and the J gene end by 6 bases; junction bases not matched to a gene: 2. CDR3 sequence reads: CASSWGQGGEQYF. CDR3 bases: TGTGCCAGCAGCTGGGGACAGGGGGGCGAGCAGTACTTC.

This clonotype was detected many times. The rearrangement links TRBV9 to TRBJ2-7, with a possible D match to TRBD1 (6 bases). Germline V gene lookup returns CDR1 SGDLS and CDR2 YYNGEE. This CDR3 is built from 15 residues. The V end was cut by 0 bases, the J end by 4 bases, with 14 bases between. The CDR3 loop is CASSVADSSLYEQYF. The DNA of the CDR3 is TGTGCCAGCAGCGTAGCGGACAGCTCACTTTACGAGCAGTACTTC.

There are many counts of this clonotype. The chain couples TRBV28 to TRBJ2-7; 8 positions agree with TRBD1. Germline V lookup: CDR1 MDHEN, CDR2 SYDVKM. V lost 4 bases and J lost 3; bases outside the gene matches: 11. The CDR3 covers 16 residues. The CDR3 nucleotides read TGTGCCAGCAGTTGGCCGAGACAGGGGACGCTCTACGAGCAGTACTTC. Amino acids: CASSWPRQGTLYEQYF.

The sample holds many counts of this clonotype. J is TRBJ2-1 and V is TRBV19; 10 bases align to TRBD2. The J segment lost 7 bases and the V segment lost 7 bases, leaving 7 bases of the junction unmatched. Per germline, CDR1 LNHDA and CDR2 SQIVND (reference sequence). The CDR3 has 14 residues. Here the CDR3 DNA reads TGTGCCAGTATGCTAGCGGGAGTTAGGAATGAGCAGTTCTTC. The encoded protein is CASMLAGVRNEQFF.

In this sample, this clonotype turned up many times. The chain joins TRBV28 to TRBJ2-1; TRBD2 matches 7 bases. Trimming took 5 bases from V and 5 from J; bases not matched to a gene: 6. The CDR3 length is 14 residues. Germline lookup yields CDR1 MDHEN and CDR2 SYDVKM. In DNA form, the CDR3 reads TGTGCCAGCAGTATCCCTAGCGGCGACAATGAGCAGTTCTTC. This codes for CASSIPSGDNEQFF.

This clonotype has a count of ten or more. Here the CDR3 reads CASSYKGINEKLFF. The CDR3 DNA is TGTGCCAGCAGTTACAAGGGAATTAATGAAAAACTGTTTTTT. The rearrangement links TRBV6-5 to TRBJ1-4; no clear D. With 2 bases removed from V and 4 bases from J, the gap between germline ends came to 8 bases. Germline CDR1 and CDR2: MNHEY and SVGAGI. The CDR3 consists of 14 residues.

The DNA of the CDR3 is TGTGCCAGCACTAGAACAGGATCGGATGTCGAAAAACTGTTTTTT. Protein: CASTRTGSDVEKLFF. J is TRBJ1-4 and V is TRBV2; a weak D match, TRBD1 (5 bases). The V and J ends lost 7 bases and 8 bases respectively, with 20 bases between them. Germline V CDR1 and CDR2: SNHLY, FYNNEI. The CDR3 loop spans 15 amino acids. The full variable domain, its missing parts supplied by reference TRBV2 and TRBJ1-4, is EPEVTQTPSHQVTQMGQEVILRCVPISNHLYFYWYRQILGQKVEFLVSFYNNEISEKSEIFDDQFSVERPDGSNFTLKIRSTKLEDSAMYFCASTRTGSDVEKLFFGSGTQLSVL.